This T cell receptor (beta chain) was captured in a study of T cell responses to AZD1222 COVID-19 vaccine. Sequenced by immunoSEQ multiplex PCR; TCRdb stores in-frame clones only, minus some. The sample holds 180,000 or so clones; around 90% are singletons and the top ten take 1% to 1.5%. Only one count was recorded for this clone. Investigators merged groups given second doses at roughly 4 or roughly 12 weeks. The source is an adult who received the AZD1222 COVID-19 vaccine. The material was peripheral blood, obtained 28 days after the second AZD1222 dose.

The CDR3 loop reads CASSFRGRVRETQYF. CDR3 nucleotides: TGTGCCAGCAGTTTTCGAGGCAGGGTGAGGGAGACCCAGTACTTC. This chain connects TRBV27 to TRBJ2-5; tentative D call: TRBD1 (5 bases). CDR1 and CDR2 from the germline V gene are MNHEY and SMNVEV (reference sequence). Trimming shortened V by 3 bases and J by 5 bases, and 16 bases separated the two germline ends. The CDR3 extends over 15 amino acids.